Sequencing of this T cell receptor (beta chain) was carried out in a study of STAT3 mutations in large granular lymphocyte leukemia. Study-wide points: Suggested: STAT3 mutation was not the ancestral event for these clonal expansions. TCR clonotype switching after therapy occurred in about 30% of the 18 patients. At least one immunodominant TCR beta clonotype appeared in every T-cell large granular lymphocyte leukemia patient. A small but highly pathogenic clone may have been missed. No sample exists from the first appearance of each clone.

The CDR3 is made up of 14 amino acids. Trimming stripped 4 bases from V and 0 bases from J, with 10 bases between. Germline CDR1 reads SGHDT; CDR2 reads YYEEEE. Concerning this clone: Antigen unknown.

Assay: immunoSEQ multiplex PCR; the TCRdb copy retains only in-frame clones and omits some. Counted here are 15,000 or so clones, over 70% occurring once; the ten biggest clones make up around 50%. The sample consisted of peripheral blood mononuclear cells. The genes are TRBV5-6 and TRBJ1-1; D is perhaps TRBD1 (5 bases). This receptor was identified in a man between 60 and 75 years old with T-cell large granular lymphocyte leukemia. Some clones in this sample may be carry-over from other donors' samples. CDR3 nucleotide sequence: TGTGCCAGCAGCCGACAGCCCATGAACACTGAAGCTTTCTTT. Its protein is CASSRQPMNTEAFF.